The clone carrying this TCR beta chain appeared a few times. The source of the sample is a study of CD8 T cells in ankylosing spondylitis. TCRdb reprocessed the 5' RACE reads via MiXCR and lists one record per CDR3 protein. The sample holds roughly 30,000 distinct CDR3 sequences, 13% to 15% seen once. The CDR3 extends over 13 amino acids. Germline lookup yields CDR1 SGHAT and CDR2 FQNNGV. Trimming stripped 5 bases from V and 9 bases from J, with 14 bases between. This sequence was found in a male donor with ankylosing spondylitis or in good health (not recorded which). The chain combines TRBV11-2 with TRBJ2-1; no reliable D call. Source material: blood. The CDR3, as DNA: TGTGCCAGCAGCCCCCGAATTAGCTTTGAGCAGTTCTTC. It codes for CASSPRISFEQFF. The full variable domain, its missing parts supplied by reference TRBV11-2 and TRBJ2-1, is EAGVAQSPRYKIIEKRQSVAFWCNPISGHATLYWYQQILGQGPKLLIQFQNNGVVDDSQLPKDRFSAERLKGVDSTLKIQPAKLEDSAVYLCASSPRISFEQFFGPGTRLTVL.